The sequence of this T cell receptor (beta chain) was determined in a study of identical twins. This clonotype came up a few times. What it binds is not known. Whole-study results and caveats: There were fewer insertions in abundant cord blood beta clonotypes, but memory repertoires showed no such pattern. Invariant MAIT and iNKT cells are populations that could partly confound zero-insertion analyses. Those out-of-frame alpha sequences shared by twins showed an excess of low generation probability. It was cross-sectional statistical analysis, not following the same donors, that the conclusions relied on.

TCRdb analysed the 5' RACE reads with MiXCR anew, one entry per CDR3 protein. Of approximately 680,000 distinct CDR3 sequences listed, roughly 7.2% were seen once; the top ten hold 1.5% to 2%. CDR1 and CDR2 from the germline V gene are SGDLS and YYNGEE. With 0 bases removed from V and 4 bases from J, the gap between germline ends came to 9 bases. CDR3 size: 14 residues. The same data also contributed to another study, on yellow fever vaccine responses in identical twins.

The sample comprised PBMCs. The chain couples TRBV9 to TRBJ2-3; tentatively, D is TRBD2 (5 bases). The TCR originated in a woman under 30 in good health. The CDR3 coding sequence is TGTGCCAGCAGCGTAGTTGGGAGCCCAGATACGCAGTATTTT. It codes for CASSVVGSPDTQYF.